These 18 T cell receptor beta chains were all obtained from the same sample, sequenced in a study of T-cell memory formation after mild COVID-19. TCRdb reanalysed the 5' RACE reads using MiXCR and keeps one entry per CDR3 protein. The sample contains roughly 580,000 distinct CDR3 sequences, approximately 19% of which appear only once. Sequenced: PBMCs or a T cell subset sorted from them (not recorded which). The receptors come from an adult woman who had mild COVID-19 (a few samples of this study predate the infection). Cell type and time point are not known.

At least ten counts were recorded for this clonotype. This chain connects TRBV9 to TRBJ2-1, with a possible D match to TRBD1 (5 bases). The CDR3 covers 19 residues. CDR1 and CDR2 (germline): SGDLS, YYNGEE. Trimming removed 0 bases at V and 1 base at J, with 20 bases between. The CDR3 nucleotides are TGTGCCAGCAGCGTAGGGTCTCTCGGTAGGGGTAGGTCCTACAATGAGCAGTTCTTC. Protein sequence: CASSVGSLGRGRSYNEQFF.

Only a few counts were recorded for this clonotype. The J gene is TRBJ2-7, the V gene TRBV6-5; 7 bases align to TRBD2. V was clipped by 6 bases and J by 2 bases; unmatched bases: 10. The CDR3 loop spans 15 amino acids. Germline CDR1 is MNHEY and CDR2 is SVGAGI. DNA for the CDR3: TGTGCCAGCAGGCCTTTAGCGGGCACCCCCTACGAGCAGTACTTC. It yields the protein CASRPLAGTPYEQYF.

In DNA, the CDR3 is TGTGCCACCAGTGAGGCAGACTACAATGAGCAGTTCTTC. It yields the protein CATSEADYNEQFF. This chain joins TRBV24-1 and TRBJ2-1; no reliable D call. The CDR3 has 13 residues. Germline CDR1 reads KGHDR; CDR2 reads SFDVKD. The V end lost 4 bases, the J end lost 3 bases, and 6 bases lay between the germline ends.

V is TRBV20-1 and J is TRBJ1-1; D perhaps matches TRBD1 (5 bases). The germline CDR1 and CDR2 sequences are DFQATT and SNEGSKA (reference sequence). V lost 8 bases and J lost 8, with 12 bases in between. This CDR3 region has 10 residues. The chain's CDR3 is CSMGLIEAFF. For the CDR3, the DNA is TGCAGTATGGGACTTATAGAAGCTTTCTTT.

This clonotype was seen at least ten times. The chain employs TRBV7-3 and TRBJ2-7; TRBD1 matches 9 bases. V lost 2 bases to trimming and J lost 4 bases; unmatched junction nucleotides: 6. Per the germline V gene, CDR1 is SGHTA and CDR2 is FQGTGA. This CDR3 is built from 15 residues. CDR3 in amino acids: CASSLGPGTGYEQYF. In DNA, the CDR3 is TGTGCCAGCAGCTTAGGGCCGGGGACAGGGTACGAGCAGTACTTC.

This clonotype was detected a few times. The CDR3 reads CASSLASDRNTEAFF. The DNA of the CDR3 is TGTGCCAGCAGCTTGGCCTCAGACAGGAACACTGAAGCTTTCTTT. The chain is built from TRBV5-5 and TRBJ1-1; tentative D call: TRBD1 (5 bases). The CDR3 sequence is 15 residues long. Trimming left V 0 bases short and J 1 base short, with 10 bases between. Germline CDR1 and CDR2: SGHKS and YYEKEE (reference sequence).

In the case of this clonotype: This may be a read error, as it is one base from a much larger clone. V is TRBV6-2 or TRBV6-3 and J is TRBJ2-1; TRBD2 agrees at 13 bases. Germline lookup yields CDR1 MNHEY and CDR2 SVGEGT. The CDR3 is 18 residues long. CDR3 in amino acids: CGSRRTSGSSLSYNEQFF. The CDR3 DNA reads TGTGGCAGCAGGCGGACTAGCGGGAGCTCTCTCTCCTACAATGAGCAGTTCTTC.

This clonotype has a handful of counts. V usage is TRBV4-2 and J usage is TRBJ2-2; D is ambiguous. Germline V gene data show CDR1 as LGHNA and CDR2 as YNFKEQ. Trimming pared 1 base from V and 1 base from J, leaving 13 bases between. CDR3 size: 17 residues. CDR3 sequence: CASSQAWAAKNTGELFF. The CDR3 region has the DNA TGTGCCAGCAGCCAAGCGTGGGCGGCCAAGAACACCGGGGAGCTGTTTTTT.

J is TRBJ2-2 and V is TRBV7-9; no definite D call. V lost 5 bases and J 2 bases, leaving 12 bases between the germline ends. The V gene's germline CDR1 is SEHNR and CDR2 FQNEAQ (reference sequence). This CDR3 is 15 amino acids long. The CDR3 sequence: CASSPIDANTGELFF. The CDR3 nucleotides are TGTGCCAGCAGCCCCATAGATGCAAACACCGGGGAGCTGTTTTTT. The whole variable domain, remainder taken from reference TRBV7-9 and TRBJ2-2, is DTGVSQNPRHKITKRGQNVTFRCDPISEHNRLYWYRQTLGQGPEFLTYFQNEAQLEKSRLLSDRFSAERPKGSFSTLEIQRTEQGDSAMYLCASSPIDANTGELFFGEGSRLTVL.

The table lists this clonotype with many counts. The chain links TRBV5-1 to TRBJ2-5; tentatively, D is TRBD2 (6 bases). Per the germline V gene, CDR1 is SGHRS and CDR2 is YFSETQ. This CDR3 comprises 14 residues. V was shortened by 0 bases and J by 6 bases, with 12 bases between the two germline ends. This CDR3 reads CASSLDPGVKTQYF. The DNA of the CDR3 is TGCGCCAGCAGCTTGGATCCGGGGGTGAAGACCCAGTACTTC.

J is TRBJ2-1 and V is TRBV7-8; D is unresolved. V lost 4 bases and J lost 0, with 13 bases in between. Germline CDR1 SGHVS, CDR2 FQNEAQ. The length of the CDR3 is 16 residues. The CDR3 DNA is TGTGCCAGCAGCTACCGACTTGAACTCTCCTACAATGAGCAGTTCTTC. It codes for CASSYRLELSYNEQFF.

The chain employs TRBV15 and TRBJ1-2; weak D call: TRBD1 (5 bases). Germline loops: CDR1 LNHNV, CDR2 YYDKDF (reference sequence). This CDR3 is 14 amino acids long. With 0 bases removed from V and 4 bases from J, the gap between germline ends came to 9 bases. As DNA, the CDR3 is TGTGCCACCAGCAGAGATGCGGGACCCTATGGCTACACCTTC. This translates into CATSRDAGPYGYTF.

This clonotype was recorded a few times. The chain has TRBV12-3 or TRBV12-4 and TRBJ1-1; D is perhaps TRBD1 (5 bases). Trimming shortened V by 6 bases and J by 6 bases, and 14 bases separated the two germline ends. The CDR3 totals 13 residues. The DNA for the CDR3 is TGTGCCAGCAGCCGTGCGGGGGTTCCTGAAGCTTTCTTT. Its translation is CASSRAGVPEAFF.

This chain connects TRBV10-3 to TRBJ2-7; D is perhaps TRBD1 (5 bases). CDR1 is ENHRY, CDR2 SYGVKD, per germline. V lost 6 bases to trimming and J lost 1 base, with 13 bases between them. This CDR3 is built from 14 residues. DNA of the CDR3: TGTGCCATCAGACAGGCGATAGGGTCCTACGAGCAGTACTTC. It codes for CAIRQAIGSYEQYF.

The gene calls are TRBV7-9 and TRBJ2-1; no reliable D call. The CDR3 length is 15 residues. V lost 1 base to trimming and J lost 0 bases, with 7 bases between them. Germline loops: CDR1 SEHNR, CDR2 FQNEAQ (reference sequence). CDR3 sequence reads: CASSLGDRSYNEQFF. The CDR3, as DNA: TGTGCCAGCAGCTTAGGAGACCGCTCCTACAATGAGCAGTTCTTC. The full variable domain, rest sourced from reference TRBV7-9 and TRBJ2-1, is DTGVSQNPRHKITKRGQNVTFRCDPISEHNRLYWYRQTLGQGPEFLTYFQNEAQLEKSRLLSDRFSAERPKGSFSTLEIQRTEQGDSAMYLCASSLGDRSYNEQFFGPGTRLTVL.

This clonotype was counted only a few times. This chain links TRBV20-1 with TRBJ1-2; the match to TRBD1 covers 9 bases. Germline V gives CDR1 DFQATT, CDR2 SNEGSKA (reference sequence). This CDR3 comprises 11 residues. The J segment lost 13 bases and the V segment lost 6 bases, leaving 9 bases of the junction unmatched. Here the CDR3 DNA reads TGCAGTGCACACGTCACAGGGGGCGTCACCTTC. Its protein product is CSAHVTGGVTF.

The DNA for the CDR3 is TGCAGCGCCGTGGACAGTGTCGGGCCTCATGGCTACACCTTC. Encoded protein: CSAVDSVGPHGYTF. This sequence joins TRBV29-1 and TRBJ1-2; D might be TRBD1 (6 bases). V lost 7 bases and J 6 bases, leaving 21 bases between the germline ends. Germline V gene sequence: CDR1 SQVTM, CDR2 ANQGSEA. There are 14 residues in the CDR3. The entire variable domain, with the rest obtained from reference TRBV29-1 and TRBJ1-2, is as follows: SAVISQKPSRDICQRGTSLTIQCQVDSQVTMMFWYRQQPGQSLTLIATANQGSEATYESGFVIDKFPISRPNLTFSTLTVSNMSPEDSSIYLCSAVDSVGPHGYTFGSGTRLTVV.

The table lists this clonotype with a few counts. The chain joins TRBV19 to TRBJ1-5, with 7 bases matching TRBD1. Germline CDR1 is LNHDA and CDR2 is SQIVND (reference sequence). The CDR3 consists of 14 residues. V dropped 8 bases and J dropped 0; count of bases not matched to a gene: 4. The CDR3 here is CASDDRDSNQPQHF. CDR3 sequence (DNA): TGTGCCAGTGACGACAGGGATAGCAATCAGCCCCAGCATTTT. The full variable domain, rest sourced from reference TRBV19 and TRBJ1-5, is DGGITQSPKYLFRKEGQNVTLSCEQNLNHDAMYWYRQDPGQGLRLIYYSQIVNDFQKGDIAEGYSVSREKKESFPLTVTSAQKNPTAFYLCASDDRDSNQPQHFGDGTRLSIL.